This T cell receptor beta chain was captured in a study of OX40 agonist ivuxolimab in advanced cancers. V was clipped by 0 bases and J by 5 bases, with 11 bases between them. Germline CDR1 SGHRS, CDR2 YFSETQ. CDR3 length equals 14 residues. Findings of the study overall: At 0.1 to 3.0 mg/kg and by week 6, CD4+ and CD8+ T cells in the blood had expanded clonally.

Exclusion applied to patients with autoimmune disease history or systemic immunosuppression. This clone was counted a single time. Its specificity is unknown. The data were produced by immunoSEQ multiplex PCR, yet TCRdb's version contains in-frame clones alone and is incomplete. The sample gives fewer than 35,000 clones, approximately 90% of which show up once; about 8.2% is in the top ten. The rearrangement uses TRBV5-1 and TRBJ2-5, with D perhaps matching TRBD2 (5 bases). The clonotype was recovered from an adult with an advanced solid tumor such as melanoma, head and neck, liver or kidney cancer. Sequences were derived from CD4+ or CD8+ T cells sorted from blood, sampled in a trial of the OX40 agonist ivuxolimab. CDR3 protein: CASSLGGSEETQYF. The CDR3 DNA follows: TGCGCCAGCAGCTTGGGAGGTAGCGAGGAGACCCAGTACTTC.